This T cell receptor beta chain is drawn from a study of blood T cells in healthy people across ages. Findings and limits, study-wide: With unsorted PBMCs, a conclusive comparison of naive versus antigen-experienced cells was not possible. Researchers deemed the diversity estimates from one million T cells underestimates.

With regard to this clonotype: Its cognate antigen is unknown.

V lost 3 bases, J lost 6 bases, and 6 bases lay in between. Looked up from germline, CDR1 is DFQATT and CDR2 is SNEGSKA (reference sequence). This CDR3 spans 11 amino acids. Sample-barcoded 5' priming and a J-beta primer mix drove a second PCR of about 6 to 12 cycles. A minimum of 2.5 million CDR3-containing paired-end reads was obtained for each sample. TCRdb analysed the 5' RACE reads with MiXCR anew, one entry per CDR3 protein. Among more than 650,000 distinct CDR3 sequences, about a fifth were seen once, and the ten largest hold under 25%. The source is a man in his sixties or seventies in good health. J is TRBJ2-1 and V is TRBV20-1; a weak D match, TRBD2 (5 bases). Sequences were obtained from blood. The CDR3 spells CSASGINEQFF. The CDR3 coding sequence is TGCAGTGCTAGCGGGATCAATGAGCAGTTCTTC.